This TCR beta chain emerged from a study of CD8+CD57+ T cells in acquired aplastic anemia. Findings and limits, study-wide: The CD8+ Simpson's diversity of patients and controls was not significantly different.

The patients chosen for sequencing had shown expansion of CD8+CD57+ cells (detected by flow cytometry). Blood sampling was performed on the patients, and none of them had received therapy by then. Points on this clonotype: What it recognizes is unknown.

This CDR3 is built from 14 residues. Trimming left V 5 bases short and J 4 bases short, with 15 bases between. Per the germline V gene, CDR1 is SGHKS and CDR2 is YYEKEE (reference sequence). Both TCR beta VDJ combination and CDR3 sequence profiling were carried out. Genomic DNA was the template for this profiling. Using its own MiXCR run on the reads, TCRdb lists one record per CDR3 protein. The sample records around 42,000 distinct CDR3 sequences, roughly two thirds being singletons. The sequence was collected from a human donor with aplastic anemia. The chain combines TRBV5-5 with TRBJ1-2; D ambiguous. The sample taken for sequencing was sorted CD4+, CD8+, or CD8+CD57+ T cells (not recorded which) from PBMCs. For the CDR3, the DNA is TGTGCCAGCAGTTTAGAAAGTCTGTCCTATGGCTACACCTTC. Translation: CASSLESLSYGYTF.